The source of this TCR beta chain is a study of shared clonotypes between healthy human individuals. Broader study findings: Incomplete sequencing of sorted subsets was indicated by rarefaction despite large depth. Clonotype sharing among donors likely depends on sequencing depth.

Turning to this clone: Its antigen is not identified.

From germline, CDR1 is MDHEN and CDR2 SYDVKM. This CDR3 spans 12 amino acids. V lost 7 bases and J lost 2, with 9 bases in between. TCRdb's table, derived via immunoSEQ multiplex PCR, lists solely in-frame clones and lacks some. This repertoire shows some 2.1 million clones, about 95% found once; its top ten account for about 0.13%. V gene TRBV28 combines with J gene TRBJ2-7; possible D gene TRBD2, 5 bases. Input material: naive CD4+ T cells sorted from blood. The subset denotes: CD45RA+ positively selected. This TCR was sampled from a man aged 18 to 30 in good health. The CDR3 loop reads CASTGSTYEQYF. The CDR3 nucleotides are TGTGCCAGCACGGGGAGCACCTACGAGCAGTACTTC.